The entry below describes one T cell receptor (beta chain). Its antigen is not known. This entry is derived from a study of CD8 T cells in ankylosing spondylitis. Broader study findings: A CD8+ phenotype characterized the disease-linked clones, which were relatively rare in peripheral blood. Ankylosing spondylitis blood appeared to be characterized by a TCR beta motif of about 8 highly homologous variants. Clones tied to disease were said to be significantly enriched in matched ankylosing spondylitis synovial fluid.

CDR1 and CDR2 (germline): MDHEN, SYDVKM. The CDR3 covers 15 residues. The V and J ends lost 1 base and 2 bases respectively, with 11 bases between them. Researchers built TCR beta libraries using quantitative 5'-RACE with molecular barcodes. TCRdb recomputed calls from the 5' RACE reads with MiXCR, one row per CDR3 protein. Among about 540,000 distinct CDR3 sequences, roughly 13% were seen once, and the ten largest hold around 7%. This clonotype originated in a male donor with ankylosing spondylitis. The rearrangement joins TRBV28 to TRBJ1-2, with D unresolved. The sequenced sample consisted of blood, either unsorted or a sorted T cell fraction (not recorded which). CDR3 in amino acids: CASSLSQPLNYGYTF. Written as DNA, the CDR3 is TGTGCCAGCAGTTTATCCCAGCCTCTAAACTATGGCTACACCTTC.